These 24 T cell receptor beta chains came from one sample sequenced in a study of early T cells in non-severe SARS-CoV-2 infection. TCRdb fed the 5' RACE reads into MiXCR, producing one record per CDR3 protein. The repertoire includes around 83,000 distinct CDR3 sequences, roughly 10% of them detected once, and roughly 8% sits in the top ten. Here the sequenced sample was whole blood, taken at baseline. These TCRs come from an adult who was a healthcare worker with PCR-confirmed SARS-CoV-2 infection or an uninfected control (not recorded which).

This clonotype was seen a few times. An end of the junction does not agree with germline; a read error may underlie this. The chain employs TRBV28 and TRBJ2-1; 8 nucleotides line up with TRBD1. Looked up from germline, CDR1 is MDHEN and CDR2 is SYDVKM. This CDR3 is built from 14 residues. The CDR3 DNA sequence: TGTGTCAGCCAGGGGGCTTCAGGCCATTTCACCCAGTTCTTC. This translates into CVSQGASGHFTQFF.

The V gene is TRBV30, the J gene TRBJ2-5, with TRBD2 identical over 9 bases. Germline V gene data show CDR1 as GTSNPN and CDR2 as SVGIG (reference sequence). CDR3 length: 13 amino acids. Trimming cost V 1 base and J 4 bases; bases outside gene matches: 1. CDR3 DNA sequence: TGTGCCTGGAGTGGACTAGCGGCAGAGACCCAGTACTTC. Amino acid sequence: CAWSGLAAETQYF.

This chain connects TRBV9 to TRBJ2-3; TRBD2 agrees at 10 bases. The V and J ends lost 4 bases and 2 bases, in that order; junction bases with no gene match: 7. CDR1 is SGDLS and CDR2 is YYNGEE in the germline V gene. The CDR3 covers 16 residues. CDR3 in amino acids: CASSLSSGRNTDTQYF. The CDR3 DNA follows: TGTGCCAGCAGCTTATCTAGCGGGAGAAACACAGATACGCAGTATTTT.

This clonotype was recorded at least ten times. V usage is TRBV20-1 and J usage is TRBJ1-1, with D possibly being TRBD1 (6 bases). CDR1 is DFQATT, CDR2 SNEGSKA, per germline (reference sequence). V lost 7 bases and J 10 bases, leaving 19 bases between the germline ends. The CDR3 sequence is 12 residues long. The CDR3 bases are TGCAGTGTTCGCTCAGGGGAAATTGCAGCTTTCTTT. Translated: CSVRSGEIAAFF.

This chain joins TRBV11-2 and TRBJ2-7; 10 nucleotides agree with TRBD2. This CDR3 region has 15 residues. Germline CDR1 reads SGHAT; CDR2 reads FQNNGV. J was trimmed by 4 bases and V by 2 bases; bases with no gene match: 5. The DNA for the CDR3 is TGTGCCAGCAGCTTAAGCGGACTAGCGGAATACGAGCAGTACTTC. Its protein product is CASSLSGLAEYEQYF.

This clonotype has ten or more counts. The chain is built from TRBV25-1 and TRBJ2-1; 7 nucleotides agree with TRBD1. There are 17 residues in the CDR3. V lost 1 base and J lost 7; bases outside the gene matches: 13. Germline V gene data show CDR1 as MGHDK and CDR2 as SYGVNS. CDR3: CASSELGGGSPINEQFF. As DNA, the CDR3 is TGTGCCAGCAGTGAATTAGGGGGCGGGTCACCGATTAATGAGCAGTTCTTC.

This clonotype was recorded a few times. This sequence joins TRBV3-1 and TRBJ2-3; possibly TRBD2 for D (5 bases). Trimming stripped 4 bases from V and 4 bases from J, with 18 bases between. The CDR3 contains 16 residues. Germline V gene lookup returns CDR1 LGHDT and CDR2 YNNKEL (reference sequence). The DNA of the CDR3 is TGTGCCAGCAGCCCTACTGGACTCCCTGGCGCAGATACGCAGTATTTT. Its protein is CASSPTGLPGADTQYF.

This clonotype was picked up many times. This chain joins TRBV27 and TRBJ1-6, with D possibly matching TRBD1 (5 bases). V lost 7 bases and J 7 bases, leaving 14 bases between the germline ends. CDR1 and CDR2 from the germline V gene are MNHEY and SMNVEV (reference sequence). This CDR3 spans 14 amino acids. The CDR3 nucleotides read TGTGCCAGCACCCCGGGACGGCTAAATTCACCCCTCCACTTT. Translation: CASTPGRLNSPLHF.

In its sample, this clonotype was seen a few times. The chain couples TRBV5-1 to TRBJ1-6, with D possibly TRBD1 on 5 matching bases. V lost 0 bases, J lost 8 bases, and 6 bases lay in between. CDR3 length: 13 amino acids. Germline V lookup: CDR1 SGHRS, CDR2 YFSETQ. In nucleotides, the CDR3 is TGCGCCAGCAGCTTGGAAGGGGATTCACCCCTCCACTTT. This sequence encodes CASSLEGDSPLHF.

There are many counts of this clonotype. This chain links TRBV2 with TRBJ1-1; D gene uncertain. This CDR3 region has 12 residues. Trimming shortened V by 7 bases and J by 7 bases, and 13 bases separated the two germline ends. CDR1 and CDR2 (germline): SNHLY, FYNNEI. The CDR3 loop is CASKRTNIEAFF. CDR3 DNA: TGTGCCAGCAAAAGGACCAATATTGAAGCTTTCTTT.

This clonotype was recorded many times. This chain links TRBV2 with TRBJ2-1, with 8 bases that match TRBD2. The germline V gene has CDR1 SNHLY and CDR2 FYNNEI. This CDR3 is built from 15 residues. V lost 4 bases to trimming and J lost 8 bases; unmatched junction nucleotides: 10. The CDR3 DNA reads TGTGCCAGCAGTGTAGCCCCAGCGGGAGTGGATGAGCAGTTCTTC. Its protein is CASSVAPAGVDEQFF. Based on the CDR3 plus reference TRBV2 and TRBJ2-1, the full variable domain is EPEVTQTPSHQVTQMGQEVILRCVPISNHLYFYWYRQILGQKVEFLVSFYNNEISEKSEIFDDQFSVERPDGSNFTLKIRSTKLEDSAMYFCASSVAPAGVDEQFFGPGTRLTVL.

This clonotype was seen many times. This rearrangement joins TRBV20-1 to TRBJ1-4; 10 bases line up with TRBD1. Germline loops: CDR1 DFQATT, CDR2 SNEGSKA (reference sequence). J gave up 8 bases and V 6 bases, and 9 bases lay outside the gene matches. The CDR3 runs to 14 residues. CDR3 DNA: TGCAGTGCGTCTCGACAGGGGGCATGGGAAAAACTGTTTTTT. Translated: CSASRQGAWEKLFF.

The chain has TRBV5-1 and TRBJ2-2; the match to TRBD2 covers 7 bases. V was clipped by 2 bases and J by 5 bases; unmatched bases: 12. The V gene's germline CDR1 is SGHRS and CDR2 YFSETQ. The CDR3 is 17 residues long. The CDR3: CASSFLWGGTRTGELFF. The CDR3 DNA is TGCGCCAGCAGCTTTCTCTGGGGAGGGACTCGAACCGGGGAGCTGTTTTTT.

The rearrangement joins TRBV11-2 to TRBJ2-3; 8 bases agree with TRBD1. V gave up 4 bases and J gave up 8 bases; unmatched junction bases: 5. CDR1 is SGHAT, CDR2 FQNNGV, per germline. The CDR3 runs to 13 residues. Written as DNA, the CDR3 is TGTGCCAGCAGCTCCTCCGACAGGGGTACGCAGTATTTT. This encodes CASSSSDRGTQYF.

The rearrangement links TRBV20-1 to TRBJ2-1, with 9 bases identical to TRBD2. This CDR3 has 16 residues. Germline V lookup: CDR1 DFQATT, CDR2 SNEGSKA (reference sequence). V lost 1 base, J lost 5 bases, and 9 bases stayed unmatched. Here the CDR3 reads CSARGFRLAENNEQFF. CDR3 DNA: TGCAGTGCTAGAGGATTTCGACTAGCGGAAAACAATGAGCAGTTCTTC.

The V call is TRBV11-2, the J call TRBJ2-7; D call uncertain. The germline V and J ends were trimmed by 1 base and 2 bases, with 12 bases remaining between them. The CDR3 has 15 residues. Per germline, CDR1 SGHAT and CDR2 FQNNGV. The DNA for the CDR3 is TGTGCCAGCAGCTTAGGGACGGCTATGCCCTACGAGCAGTACTTC. This codes for CASSLGTAMPYEQYF. The full variable domain, completed using reference TRBV11-2 and TRBJ2-7, is EAGVAQSPRYKIIEKRQSVAFWCNPISGHATLYWYQQILGQGPKLLIQFQNNGVVDDSQLPKDRFSAERLKGVDSTLKIQPAKLEDSAVYLCASSLGTAMPYEQYFGPGTRLTVT.

This clonotype has only a few counts. The chain has TRBV2 and TRBJ2-3; D is perhaps TRBD1 (5 bases). Trimming left V 4 bases short and J 2 bases short, with 13 bases between. Looked up from germline, CDR1 is SNHLY and CDR2 is FYNNEI. The CDR3 runs to 15 residues. CDR3 amino acids: CASSVDRPPTDTQYF. The CDR3 DNA is TGTGCCAGCAGTGTTGACAGACCCCCCACAGATACGCAGTATTTT.

V is TRBV20-1 and J is TRBJ2-3; weak D call: TRBD2 (6 bases). The CDR3 is made up of 15 amino acids. The V end was cut by 6 bases, the J end by 5 bases, with 21 bases between. The germline CDR1 and CDR2 sequences are DFQATT and SNEGSKA (reference sequence). In DNA, the CDR3 is TGCAGTGCCGGAGGGGATGGCGAGCCGGGAGATACGCAGTATTTT. This gives the protein CSAGGDGEPGDTQYF.

V and J are TRBV7-2 and TRBJ2-1; 12 bases fit TRBD2. V trimming: 4 bases; J trimming: 7 bases; junction bases outside the gene matches: 8. The CDR3 loop spans 16 amino acids. In germline, CDR1 is SGHTA, CDR2 FQGNSA. The DNA for the CDR3 is TGTGCCAGCAGCTCCCTAGCGGGAGGGCAAGGAAATGAGCAGTTCTTC. Residues: CASSSLAGGQGNEQFF.

This clonotype was seen ten or more times. The chain is built from TRBV10-3 and TRBJ2-2, with D possibly being TRBD2 (5 bases). Germline V gene data show CDR1 as ENHRY and CDR2 as SYGVKD. Trimming removed 11 bases at V and 4 bases at J, with 11 bases between. This CDR3 region has 12 residues. The CDR3 spells CASRDGTGELFF. CDR3 nucleotide sequence: TGTGCCTCCCGGGATGGCACCGGGGAGCTGTTTTTT.

This clonotype was observed a few times. V and J are TRBV5-1 and TRBJ2-6; D might be TRBD1 (5 bases). V shed 5 bases and J shed 2 bases, with 14 bases lying between them. The germline gives CDR1 SGHRS, CDR2 YFSETQ. The CDR3 has 16 residues. CDR3 in DNA: TGCGCCAGCAGTAGCAGGGAACAAGCTGGGGCCAACGTCCTGACTTTC. It specifies CASSSREQAGANVLTF.

The chain employs TRBV3-1 and TRBJ2-2; no clear D gene. Trimming removed 4 bases from V and 6 bases from J, with 9 bases in between. This CDR3 has 13 residues. In germline, CDR1 is LGHDT, CDR2 YNNKEL (reference sequence). This CDR3 is CASSPTGPGELFF. CDR3 in DNA: TGTGCCAGCAGCCCTACCGGTCCCGGGGAGCTGTTTTTT. The full variable domain, in which reference TRBV3-1 and TRBJ2-2 provide the parts outside the CDR3, is DTAVSQTPKYLVTQMGNDKSIKCEQNLGHDTMYWYKQDSKKFLKIMFSYNNKELIINETVPNRFSPKSPDKAHLNLHINSLELGDSAVYFCASSPTGPGELFFGEGSRLTVL.

This clonotype was picked up a small number of times. The chain links TRBV7-2 to TRBJ2-3; 11 nucleotides agree with TRBD2. Trimming removed 5 bases from V and 1 base from J; junction bases left unmatched: 8. The length of the CDR3 is 17 residues. Germline values: CDR1 SGHTA, CDR2 FQGNSA. CDR3 sequence: CASSEGTSGTRTDTQYF. In DNA, the CDR3 is TGTGCCAGCAGCGAGGGGACTAGCGGCACTCGCACAGATACGCAGTATTTT. The full variable domain, its missing parts supplied by reference TRBV7-2 and TRBJ2-3, is GAGVSQSPSNKVTEKGKDVELRCDPISGHTALYWYRQSLGQGLEFLIYFQGNSAPDKSGLPSDRFSAERTGGSVSTLTIQRTQQEDSAVYLCASSEGTSGTRTDTQYFGPGTRLTVL.

This clonotype appeared many times. The chain uses TRBV28 and TRBJ1-4; 9 nucleotides align to TRBD1. CDR3 length equals 15 residues. Germline values: CDR1 MDHEN, CDR2 SYDVKM. With V trimmed by 6 bases and J by 8 bases, 10 bases remained unmatched. The CDR3 spells CASSAQDRGLEKLFF. CDR3 DNA: TGTGCCAGCAGCGCCCAGGACAGGGGATTAGAAAAACTGTTTTTT.